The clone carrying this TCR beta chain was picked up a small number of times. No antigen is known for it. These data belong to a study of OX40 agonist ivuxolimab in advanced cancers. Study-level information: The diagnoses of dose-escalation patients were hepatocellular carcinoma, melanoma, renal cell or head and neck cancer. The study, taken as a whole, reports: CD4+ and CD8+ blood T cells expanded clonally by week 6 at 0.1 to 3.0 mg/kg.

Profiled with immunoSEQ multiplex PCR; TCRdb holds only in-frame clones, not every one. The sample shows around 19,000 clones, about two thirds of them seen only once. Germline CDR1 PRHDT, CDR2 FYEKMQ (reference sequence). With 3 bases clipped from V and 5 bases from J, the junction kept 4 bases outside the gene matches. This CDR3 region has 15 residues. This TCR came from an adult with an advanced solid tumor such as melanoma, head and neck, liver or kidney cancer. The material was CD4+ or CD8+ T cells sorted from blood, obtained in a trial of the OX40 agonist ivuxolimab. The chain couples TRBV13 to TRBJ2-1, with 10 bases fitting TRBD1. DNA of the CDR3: TGTGCCAGCAGCTTCGACAGGGGGCAGGACAATGAGCAGTTCTTC. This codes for CASSFDRGQDNEQFF.